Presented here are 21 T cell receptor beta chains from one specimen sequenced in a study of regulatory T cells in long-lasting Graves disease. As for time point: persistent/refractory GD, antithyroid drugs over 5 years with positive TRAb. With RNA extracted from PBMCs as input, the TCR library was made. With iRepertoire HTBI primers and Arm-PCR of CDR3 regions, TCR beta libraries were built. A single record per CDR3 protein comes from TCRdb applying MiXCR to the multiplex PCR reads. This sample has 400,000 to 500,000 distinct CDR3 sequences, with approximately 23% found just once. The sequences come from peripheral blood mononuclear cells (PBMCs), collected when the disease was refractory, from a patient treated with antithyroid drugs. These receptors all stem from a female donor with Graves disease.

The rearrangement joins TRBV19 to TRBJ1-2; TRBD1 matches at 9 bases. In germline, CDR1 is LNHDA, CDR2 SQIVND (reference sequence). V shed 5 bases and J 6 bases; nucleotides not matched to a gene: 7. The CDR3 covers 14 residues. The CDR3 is CASSPDRGYDGYTF. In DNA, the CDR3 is TGTGCCAGTAGTCCGGACAGGGGATACGATGGCTACACCTTC. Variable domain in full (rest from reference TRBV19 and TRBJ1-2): DGGITQSPKYLFRKEGQNVTLSCEQNLNHDAMYWYRQDPGQGLRLIYYSQIVNDFQKGDIAEGYSVSREKKESFPLTVTSAQKNPTAFYLCASSPDRGYDGYTFGSGTRLTVV.

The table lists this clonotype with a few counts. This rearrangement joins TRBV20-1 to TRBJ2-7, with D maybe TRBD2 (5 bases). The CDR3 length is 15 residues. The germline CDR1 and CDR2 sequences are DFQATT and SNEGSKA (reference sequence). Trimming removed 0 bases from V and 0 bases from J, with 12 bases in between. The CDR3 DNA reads TGCAGTGCTAGAGATTGGGCGGGTAGCTCCTACGAGCAGTACTTC. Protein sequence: CSARDWAGSSYEQYF.

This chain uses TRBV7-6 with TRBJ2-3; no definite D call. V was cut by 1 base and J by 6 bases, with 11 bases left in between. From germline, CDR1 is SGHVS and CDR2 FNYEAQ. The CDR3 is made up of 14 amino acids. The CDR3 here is CASSLGGSRDTQYF. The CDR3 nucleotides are TGTGCCAGCAGCTTAGGGGGATCCAGGGATACGCAGTATTTT.

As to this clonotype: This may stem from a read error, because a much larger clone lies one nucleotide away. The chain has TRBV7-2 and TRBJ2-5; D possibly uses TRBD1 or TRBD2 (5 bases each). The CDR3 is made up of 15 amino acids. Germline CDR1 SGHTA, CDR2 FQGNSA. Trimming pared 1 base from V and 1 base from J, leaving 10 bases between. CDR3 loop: CASSLDGDLQETQYF. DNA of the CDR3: TGTGCCAGCAGCTTAGATGGGGACCTCCAAGAGACCCAGTACTTC.

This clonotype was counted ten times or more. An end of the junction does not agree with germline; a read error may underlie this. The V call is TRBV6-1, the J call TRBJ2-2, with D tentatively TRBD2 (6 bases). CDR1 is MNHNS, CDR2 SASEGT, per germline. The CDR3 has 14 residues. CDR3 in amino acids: CATRGTLNTGELFF. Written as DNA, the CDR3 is TGTGCCACTAGAGGGACTTTGAACACCGGGGAGTTGTTTTTT.

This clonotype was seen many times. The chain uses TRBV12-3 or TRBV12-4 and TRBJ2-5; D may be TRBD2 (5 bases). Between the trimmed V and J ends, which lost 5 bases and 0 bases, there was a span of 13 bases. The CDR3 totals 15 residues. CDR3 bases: TGTGCCAGCAGTGGGAGCGAGAATAACCAAGAGACCCAGTACTTC. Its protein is CASSGSENNQETQYF.

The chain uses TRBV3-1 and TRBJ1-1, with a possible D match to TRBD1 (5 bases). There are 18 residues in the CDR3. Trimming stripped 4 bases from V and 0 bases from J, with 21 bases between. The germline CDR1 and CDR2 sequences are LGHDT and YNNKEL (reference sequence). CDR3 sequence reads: CASSPGRWRVEVNTEAFF. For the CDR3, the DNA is TGTGCCAGCAGCCCGGGACGATGGAGGGTCGAGGTGAACACTGAAGCTTTCTTT. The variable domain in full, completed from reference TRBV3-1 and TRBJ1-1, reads DTAVSQTPKYLVTQMGNDKSIKCEQNLGHDTMYWYKQDSKKFLKIMFSYNNKELIINETVPNRFSPKSPDKAHLNLHINSLELGDSAVYFCASSPGRWRVEVNTEAFFGQGTRLTVV.

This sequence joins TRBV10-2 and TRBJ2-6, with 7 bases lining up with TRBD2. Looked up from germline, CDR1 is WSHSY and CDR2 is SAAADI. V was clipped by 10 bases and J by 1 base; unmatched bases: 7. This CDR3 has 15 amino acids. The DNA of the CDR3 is TGCGCCACCATTGGGGGGGGTTCTGGGGCCAACGTCCTGACTTTC. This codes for CATIGGGSGANVLTF.

The CDR3 DNA follows: TGTGCCAGCAGTGAAGCAGGGCAGAGGGGCACCGGGGAGCTGTTTTTT. It is translated as CASSEAGQRGTGELFF. V is TRBV6-1 and J is TRBJ2-2; D may correspond to TRBD1 or TRBD2 (5 bases each). The germline gives CDR1 MNHNS, CDR2 SASEGT. Trimming shortened V by 0 bases and J by 4 bases, and 12 bases separated the two germline ends. CDR3 size: 16 residues.

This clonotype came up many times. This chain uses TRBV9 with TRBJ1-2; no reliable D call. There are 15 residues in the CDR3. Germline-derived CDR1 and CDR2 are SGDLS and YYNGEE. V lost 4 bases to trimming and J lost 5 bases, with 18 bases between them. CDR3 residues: CASSPFDTAAYGYTF. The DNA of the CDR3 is TGTGCCAGCAGCCCTTTCGACACGGCCGCTTATGGCTACACCTTC.

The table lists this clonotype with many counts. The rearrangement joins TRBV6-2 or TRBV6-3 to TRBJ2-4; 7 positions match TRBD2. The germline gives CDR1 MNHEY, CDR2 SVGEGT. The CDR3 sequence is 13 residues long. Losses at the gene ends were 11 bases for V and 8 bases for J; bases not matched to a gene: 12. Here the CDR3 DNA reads TGTGCCGCCAACGGACTAGTCGGTGACATTCAGTACTTC. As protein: CAANGLVGDIQYF.

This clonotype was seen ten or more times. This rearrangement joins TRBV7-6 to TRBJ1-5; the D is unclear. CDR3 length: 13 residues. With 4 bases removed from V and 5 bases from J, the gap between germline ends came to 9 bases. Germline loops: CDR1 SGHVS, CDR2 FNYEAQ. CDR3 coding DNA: TGTGCCAGCAGCTCAGGACGGGATCAGCCCCAGCATTTT. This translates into CASSSGRDQPQHF. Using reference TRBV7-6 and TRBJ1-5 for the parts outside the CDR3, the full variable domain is GAGVSQSPRYKVTKRGQDVALRCDPISGHVSLYWYRQALGQGPEFLTYFNYEAQQDKSGLPNDRFSAERPEGSISTLTIQRTEQRDSAMYRCASSSGRDQPQHFGDGTRLSIL.

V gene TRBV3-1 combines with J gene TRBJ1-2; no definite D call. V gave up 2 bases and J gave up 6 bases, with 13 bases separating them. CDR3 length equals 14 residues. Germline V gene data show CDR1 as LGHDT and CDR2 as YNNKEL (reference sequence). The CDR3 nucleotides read TGTGCCAGCAGCCAACTCGGAACAGCCGATGGCTACACCTTC. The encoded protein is CASSQLGTADGYTF.

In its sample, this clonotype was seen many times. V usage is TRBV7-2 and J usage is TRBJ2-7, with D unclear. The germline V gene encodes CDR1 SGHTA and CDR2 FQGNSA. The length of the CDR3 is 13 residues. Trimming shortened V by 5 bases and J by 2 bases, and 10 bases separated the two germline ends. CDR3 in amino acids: CASSPDSTYEQYF. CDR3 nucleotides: TGTGCCAGCAGCCCCGATTCGACCTACGAGCAGTACTTC.

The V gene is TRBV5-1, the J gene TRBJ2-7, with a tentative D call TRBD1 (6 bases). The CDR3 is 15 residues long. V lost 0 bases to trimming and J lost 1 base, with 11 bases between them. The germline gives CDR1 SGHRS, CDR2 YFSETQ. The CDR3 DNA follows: TGCGCCAGCAGCTTGGAGGACAGTTCTTCCTACGAGCAGTACTTC. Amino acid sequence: CASSLEDSSSYEQYF.

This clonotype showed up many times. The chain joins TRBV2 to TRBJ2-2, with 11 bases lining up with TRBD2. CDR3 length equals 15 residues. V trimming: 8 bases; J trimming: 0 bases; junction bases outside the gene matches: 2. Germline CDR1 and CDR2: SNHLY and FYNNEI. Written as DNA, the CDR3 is TGTGCCAGCCAACTAGCGGGAGCGAACACCGGGGAGCTGTTTTTT. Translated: CASQLAGANTGELFF.

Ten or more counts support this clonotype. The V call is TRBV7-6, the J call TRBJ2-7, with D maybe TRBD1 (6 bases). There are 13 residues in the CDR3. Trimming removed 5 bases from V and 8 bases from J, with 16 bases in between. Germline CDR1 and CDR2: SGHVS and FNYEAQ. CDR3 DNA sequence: TGTGCCAGCAGCCCCTCAGACAGGCCCAAGCAGTACTTC. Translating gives CASSPSDRPKQYF.

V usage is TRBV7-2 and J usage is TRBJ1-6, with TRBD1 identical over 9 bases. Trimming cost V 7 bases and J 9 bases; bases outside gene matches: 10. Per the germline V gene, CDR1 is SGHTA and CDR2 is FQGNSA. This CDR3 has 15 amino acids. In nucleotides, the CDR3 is TGTGCCAGCAACCTCGGACAGGGGTTATCTTCACCCCTCCACTTT. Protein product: CASNLGQGLSSPLHF.

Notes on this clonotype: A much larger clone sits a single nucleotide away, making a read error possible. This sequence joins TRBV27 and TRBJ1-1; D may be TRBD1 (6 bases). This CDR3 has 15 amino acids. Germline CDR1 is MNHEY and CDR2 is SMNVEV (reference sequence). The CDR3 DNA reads TGTGCCGGCAGTTTGACGGGACAATTGAACACTGAAGCTTTCTTT. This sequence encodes CAGSLTGQLNTEAFF.

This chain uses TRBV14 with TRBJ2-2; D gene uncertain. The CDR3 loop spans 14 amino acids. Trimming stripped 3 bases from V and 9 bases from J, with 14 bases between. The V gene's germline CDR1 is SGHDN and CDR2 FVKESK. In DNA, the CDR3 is TGTGCCAGCAGCCAGGGCTCGCCTATGAGGGAGCTGTTTTTT. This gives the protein CASSQGSPMRELFF.

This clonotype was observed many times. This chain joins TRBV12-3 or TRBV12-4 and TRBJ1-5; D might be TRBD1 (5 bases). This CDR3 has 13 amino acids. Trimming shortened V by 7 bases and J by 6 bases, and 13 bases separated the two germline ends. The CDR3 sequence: CASIRGSGQPQHF. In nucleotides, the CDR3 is TGTGCCAGCATAAGGGGCAGCGGTCAGCCCCAGCATTTT.